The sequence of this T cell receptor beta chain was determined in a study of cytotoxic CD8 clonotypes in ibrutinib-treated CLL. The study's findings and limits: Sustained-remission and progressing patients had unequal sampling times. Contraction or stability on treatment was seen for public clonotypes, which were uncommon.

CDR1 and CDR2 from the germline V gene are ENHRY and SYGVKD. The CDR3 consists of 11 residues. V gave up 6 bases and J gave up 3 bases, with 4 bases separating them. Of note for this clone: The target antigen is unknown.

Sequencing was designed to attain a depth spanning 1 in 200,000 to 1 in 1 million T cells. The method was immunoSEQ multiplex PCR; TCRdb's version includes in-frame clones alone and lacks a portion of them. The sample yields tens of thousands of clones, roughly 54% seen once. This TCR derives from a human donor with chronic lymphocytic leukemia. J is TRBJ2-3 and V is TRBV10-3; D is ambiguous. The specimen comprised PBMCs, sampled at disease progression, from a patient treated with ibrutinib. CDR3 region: CAIRETDTQYF. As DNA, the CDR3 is TGTGCCATCAGGGAGACAGATACGCAGTATTTT.